This entry is about one T cell receptor beta chain. The antigen is undetermined. The CDR3 sequence is 16 residues long. Germline loops: CDR1 MNHEY, CDR2 SVGAGI. V lost 2 bases and J lost 4, with 14 bases in between. This specimen belongs to a study of response to subunit inactivated influenza vaccine. General study findings and limits: Few new T cells, the authors suggested, are recruited by each seasonal influenza vaccination.

TCRdb redid the calling of the RT-PCR reads with MiXCR, one entry per CDR3 protein. The data contain approximately 530,000 distinct CDR3 sequences, 7.6% of them singletons. The material was PBMCs from blood, obtained less than 30 months after vaccination. The chain carries TRBV6-5 and TRBJ2-2; tentatively, D is TRBD1 (7 bases). This TCR came from a man aged 50-75 years who received an inactivated influenza vaccine. The CDR3 spells CASSYPGGRGTGELFF. The CDR3, as DNA: TGTGCCAGCAGTTACCCAGGGGGGCGAGGCACCGGGGAGCTGTTTTTT.